This T cell receptor beta chain came from a study of radiation and T cells in renal cell carcinoma. A remark on this clone: Its antigen remains unknown.

Study conclusions and caveats: From baseline, blood top tumor clonotypes peaked at 2 weeks post-radiation.

This sample's time point: blood 4 weeks post-SBRT, at nephrectomy. Treatment in this sample: 15 Gy SBRT to primary tumor, nephrectomy 4 weeks later. This renal cell carcinoma was of the clear cell type. Profiling relied on immunoSEQ multiplex PCR, and the TCRdb table lists in-frame clones only, not all of them. This table has 50,000 to 65,000 clones, roughly 80% appearing once. The sequenced sample was blood, obtained from a patient whose treatment included radiotherapy and nephrectomy. The TCR sequence derives from a man in his 60s with renal cell carcinoma.

CDR3 residues: CASSTPGGSSHNSPLHF. CDR3 DNA: TGTGCCAGCAGCACCCCAGGGGGCAGCTCGCATAATTCACCCCTCCACTTT. J is TRBJ1-6 and V is TRBV7-9; 8 positions match TRBD1. Per the germline V gene, CDR1 is SEHNR and CDR2 is FQNEAQ (reference sequence). There are 17 residues in the CDR3. V was clipped by 5 bases and J by 5 bases; unmatched bases: 11. The full variable domain, rest sourced from reference TRBV7-9 and TRBJ1-6, is DTGVSQNPRHKITKRGQNVTFRCDPISEHNRLYWYRQTLGQGPEFLTYFQNEAQLEKSRLLSDRFSAERPKGSFSTLEIQRTEQGDSAMYLCASSTPGGSSHNSPLHFGNGTRLTVT.